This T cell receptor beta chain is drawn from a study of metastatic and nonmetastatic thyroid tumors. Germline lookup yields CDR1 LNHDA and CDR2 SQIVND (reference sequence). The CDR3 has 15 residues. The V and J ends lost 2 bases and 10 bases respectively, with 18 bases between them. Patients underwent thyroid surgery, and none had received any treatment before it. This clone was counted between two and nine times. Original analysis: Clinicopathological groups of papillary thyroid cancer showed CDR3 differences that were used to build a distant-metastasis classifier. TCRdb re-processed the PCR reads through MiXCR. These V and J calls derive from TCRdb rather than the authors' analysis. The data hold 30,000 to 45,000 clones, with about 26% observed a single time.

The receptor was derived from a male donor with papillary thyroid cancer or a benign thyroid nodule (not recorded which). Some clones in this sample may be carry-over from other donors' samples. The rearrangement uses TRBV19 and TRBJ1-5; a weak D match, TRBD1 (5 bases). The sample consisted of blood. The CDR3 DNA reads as TGTGCCAGTAGTATATTTGTTGGGCAGGGCGGCCCCCAGCATTTT. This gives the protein CASSIFVGQGGPQHF. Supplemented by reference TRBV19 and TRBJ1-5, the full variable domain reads DGGITQSPKYLFRKEGQNVTLSCEQNLNHDAMYWYRQDPGQGLRLIYYSQIVNDFQKGDIAEGYSVSREKKESFPLTVTSAQKNPTAFYLCASSIFVGQGGPQHFGDGTRLSIL.